These T cell receptor beta chains were read from a single sample in a study of blood T cell repertoires in COVID-19. Generated by immunoSEQ multiplex PCR, the TCRdb table keeps only in-frame clones and is missing some. The table includes about 250,000 clones, roughly 85% detected once. Sequencing input: PBMCs or T cells enriched from blood (not recorded which). Receptors originate from a woman in her forties or fifties with acute COVID-19. Each CDR3 is given with its conserved first and last residue. A D gene is named only where the DNA matches it firmly. Expanded clones get a size class; other rows say once, few or many, or leave the size out.

length,V,J,size,D,DNA,CDR3
16,TRBV7-6,TRBJ2-1,NA,TRBD2,TGTGCCAGCAGCTTAGGGGCCAGCGGGGGGTACAATGAGCAGTTCTTC,CASSLGASGGYNEQFF
15,TRBV7-2,TRBJ2-3,NA,NA,TGTGCCAGCAGCTTAGCGATAGGCCGGGCAGATACGCAGTATTTT,CASSLAIGRADTQYF
14,TRBV19,TRBJ1-5,NA,NA,TGTGCCAGTAGTATAATCTATAGCAATCAGCCCCAGCATTTT,CASSIIYSNQPQHF
12,TRBV13,TRBJ1-2,NA,NA,TGTGCCAGCAGAAAGGTGGCCGGGGGCTACACCTTC,CASRKVAGGYTF
17,TRBV30,TRBJ1-1,NA,TRBD1,TGTGCCTGGAGTGGTATTTGGCGGGGACAGGGCAGCACTGAAGCTTTCTTT,CAWSGIWRGQGSTEAFF
13,TRBV12-3/TRBV12-4,TRBJ2-7,NA,TRBD1,TGTGCCAGCAGCGGGACAGGAGCCTACGAGCAGTACTTC,CASSGTGAYEQYF
13,TRBV5-1,TRBJ2-7,NA,TRBD1,TGCGCCAGCAGCATAGACAGGGCCCGCGAGCAGTACTTC,CASSIDRAREQYF
15,TRBV6-5,TRBJ2-1,NA,TRBD2,TGTGCCAGCAGTTACTCAGGCGGGGGGGGTTATGAGCAGTTCTTC,CASSYSGGGGYEQFF
14,TRBV2,TRBJ1-1,NA,TRBD1,TGTGCCAGCAGTGACCCAGGGGGCCACACTGAAGCTTTCTTT,CASSDPGGHTEAFF
16,TRBV5-1,TRBJ2-5,NA,TRBD1,TGCGCCAGCAGCTCCTACACAGGGGGCGGGAGAGAGACCCAGTACTTC,CASSSYTGGGRETQYF
14,TRBV30,TRBJ1-5,NA,NA,TGTGCCTGGAGCGAACACCAGGGATACCAGCCCCAGCATTTT,CAWSEHQGYQPQHF
15,TRBV5-4,TRBJ2-2,NA,NA,TGTGCCAGCAGCCGAGGGGGGGAGAACACCGGGGAGCTGTTTTTT,CASSRGGENTGELFF
16,TRBV30,TRBJ2-6,NA,TRBD1,TGTGCCTGGGGGGACAGGGCAATCTCTGGGGCCAACGTCCTGACTTTC,CAWGDRAISGANVLTF
15,TRBV5-1,TRBJ1-1,NA,NA,TGCGCCAGCAGCTTGGATCTGGGCCCGAACACTGAAGCTTTCTTT,CASSLDLGPNTEAFF
17,TRBV5-4,TRBJ2-6,NA,NA,TGTGCCAGCAGCTTATTAACAGGGTTGGGTGGGGCCAACGTCCTGACTTTC,CASSLLTGLGGANVLTF
15,TRBV3-1/TRBV3-2,TRBJ1-6,NA,TRBD1,TGTGCCAGCAGCCCAGGGACAGGGCCTCTTTCACCCCTCCACTTT,CASSPGTGPLSPLHF
16,TRBV6-2/TRBV6-3,TRBJ2-1,NA,NA,TGTGCCAGCAGTTCAGCCTACAGGACAGACCACAAGGAGCAGTTCTTC,CASSSAYRTDHKEQFF
18,TRBV5-8,TRBJ1-5,NA,NA,TGTGCCAGCACCACCCCGAGGGGGTGGGGGTATAGCAATCAGCCCCAGCATTTT,CASTTPRGWGYSNQPQHF
15,TRBV3-1/TRBV3-2,TRBJ1-2,NA,NA,TGTGCCAGCAGCCAAGATGGGGCAGGGGCCTATGGCTACACCTTC,CASSQDGAGAYGYTF
15,TRBV3-1/TRBV3-2,TRBJ2-7,NA,TRBD2,TGTGCCAGCAGCCAGACTAGCGGGGCGGCCTACGAGCAGTACTTC,CASSQTSGAAYEQYF
12,TRBV5-4,TRBJ2-7,NA,TRBD1,TGTGCCAGCGCTGACAGGGTAAACGAGCAGTACTTC,CASADRVNEQYF
14,TRBV10-1,TRBJ1-2,NA,NA,TGCGCCAGCAGTGTGGGCAGCCGGCCGGGGGGCTACACCTTC,CASSVGSRPGGYTF
17,TRBV4-1,TRBJ1-3,once,NA,TGCGCCAGCAGCCACGAGCGGACAGCCCTCGGAGGAAACACCATATATTTT,CASSHERTALGGNTIYF
13,TRBV7-2,TRBJ1-5,NA,TRBD1,TGTGCCAGCTCAAGGGACAGGGATCAGCCCCAGCATTTT,CASSRDRDQPQHF
17,TRBV4-3,TRBJ1-1,NA,NA,TGCGCCAGCAGCCTCGGGACTCCCGCCCAGATGAACACTGAAGCTTTCTTT,CASSLGTPAQMNTEAFF
13,TRBV6-2/TRBV6-3,TRBJ1-1,NA,NA,TGTGCCAGCAGTTATGGGAGGTATACTGAAGCTTTCTTT,CASSYGRYTEAFF
18,TRBV5-6,TRBJ2-1,NA,NA,TGTGCCAGCAGCTGCAGACCTGACAGATCCTACACCGTCAATGAGCAGTTCTTC,CASSCRPDRSYTVNEQFF
15,TRBV7-2,TRBJ1-6,NA,TRBD1,TGTGCCAGCAGCTTCGGGACAGGGGATATCTCACCCCTCCACTTT,CASSFGTGDISPLHF
14,TRBV14,TRBJ2-3,NA,TRBD1,TGTGCCAGCAGCAAGGGACAGCGCCCAGATACGCAGTATTTT,CASSKGQRPDTQYF
14,TRBV27,TRBJ2-3,once,NA,TGTGCCAGCAGTTTGGGACTCGGCACAGATACGCAGTATTTT,CASSLGLGTDTQYF